The source of this TCR beta chain is a study of post-analysis software for immune sequencing data. TCR beta cDNA libraries included unique molecular identifiers. MiXCR, run by TCRdb on the PCR reads, gives a single entry per CDR3 protein. The table shows hundreds of thousands of distinct CDR3 sequences, with about 40% occurring only once. The germline V gene has CDR1 SGHTA and CDR2 FQGNSA. Trimming removed 4 bases from V and 5 bases from J, with 21 bases in between. The CDR3 loop spans 17 amino acids. General observations from the study: When patients were compared with controls, four to six TRBV segments were more frequent, TRBV5-6, TRBV5-1 and TRBV20-1 among them.

A word on this clonotype: Its target is not known.

The sequenced sample was blood. This TCR came from a girl aged 10-17 years with multiple sclerosis. The chain carries TRBV7-2 and TRBJ2-1; D remains ambiguous. CDR3 sequence (DNA): TGTACCAGCAGCTCCTATAGCCCAACCTACTCGGACAATGAGCAGTTCTTC. As protein: CTSSSYSPTYSDNEQFF.